A single sample gave rise to the 20 T cell receptor beta chains below, sequenced in a study of blood T cell repertoires in COVID-19. Some clones are missing from TCRdb's copy, which holds only in-frame ones; the method was immunoSEQ multiplex PCR. The data show about 160,000 clones, 80% to 95% seen once. Sequencing input: peripheral blood. The receptors come from a woman aged 45-65 years with acute or convalescent COVID-19.

The V and J genes are TRBV13 and TRBJ1-2; 7 nucleotides agree with TRBD1. The V and J ends lost 0 bases and 4 bases, in that order; junction bases with no gene match: 2. This CDR3 is built from 14 residues. Germline CDR1 is PRHDT and CDR2 is FYEKMQ (reference sequence). The CDR3 bases are TGTGCCAGCAGCTTAGGGACAGGGTTCTATGGCTACACCTTC. It is translated as CASSLGTGFYGYTF.

In DNA form, the CDR3 reads TGTGCCAGCAGTTACTCGCAGGGCTCTGGAAACACCATATATTTT. Protein product: CASSYSQGSGNTIYF. J is TRBJ1-3 and V is TRBV6-5; D is perhaps TRBD1 (5 bases). The CDR3 loop spans 15 amino acids. V lost 0 bases to trimming and J lost 0 bases, with 6 bases between them. The germline gives CDR1 MNHEY, CDR2 SVGAGI.

The CDR3 protein is CASSLSGPKAGSGYTF. The CDR3 nucleotides are TGTGCCAGCAGTTTATCCGGGCCCAAAGCGGGCAGTGGCTACACCTTC. V gene TRBV2 combines with J gene TRBJ1-2; D is uncertain. Germline-derived CDR1 and CDR2 are SNHLY and FYNNEI. CDR3 length equals 16 residues. V gave up 5 bases and J gave up 7 bases, with 23 bases separating them. Filled out from reference TRBV2 and TRBJ1-2, the complete variable domain reads EPEVTQTPSHQVTQMGQEVILRCVPISNHLYFYWYRQILGQKVEFLVSFYNNEISEKSEIFDDQFSVERPDGSNFTLKIRSTKLEDSAMYFCASSLSGPKAGSGYTFGSGTRLTVV.

V gene TRBV30 combines with J gene TRBJ1-2; 8 bases line up with TRBD1. CDR1 GTSNPN and CDR2 SVGIG come from the germline V gene (reference sequence). The CDR3 runs 12 residues. V lost 4 bases and J lost 8; bases outside the gene matches: 6. The DNA of the CDR3 is TGTGCCTGGAACAGGGGGAGCGGAGGCTACACCTTC. Residues: CAWNRGSGGYTF.

V usage is TRBV28 and J usage is TRBJ2-2, with 9 bases aligning to TRBD1. CDR1 and CDR2 (germline): MDHEN, SYDVKM. CDR3 size: 18 residues. The V and J ends lost 4 bases and 4 bases, in that order; junction bases with no gene match: 13. CDR3 nucleotides: TGTGCCAGCAGTTCCGGACAGGGGCATTATCTGGGCACCGGGGAGCTGTTTTTT. This encodes CASSSGQGHYLGTGELFF.

The chain recombines TRBV9 with TRBJ2-1, with 8 positions matching TRBD2. Looked up from germline, CDR1 is SGDLS and CDR2 is YYNGEE. There are 14 residues in the CDR3. V gave up 4 bases and J gave up 4 bases; unmatched junction bases: 4. In DNA form, the CDR3 reads TGTGCCAGCAGCCGGACTAGCAGATACAATGAGCAGTTCTTC. It is translated as CASSRTSRYNEQFF.

This clone was detected a few times. The V call is TRBV7-2, the J call TRBJ1-2; maybe TRBD1 (6 bases). From germline, CDR1 is SGHTA and CDR2 FQGNSA. The CDR3 covers 14 residues. With 2 bases removed from V and 5 bases from J, the gap between germline ends came to 12 bases. CDR3 sequence: CASSLQGRTYGYTF. In nucleotides, the CDR3 is TGTGCCAGCAGCTTACAGGGGCGCACGTATGGCTACACCTTC.

The chain combines TRBV27 with TRBJ1-5; maybe TRBD1 (6 bases). The V end lost 5 bases, the J end lost 7 bases, and 12 bases lay between the germline ends. This CDR3 has 13 residues. CDR1 and CDR2 (germline): MNHEY, SMNVEV (reference sequence). CDR3 loop: CASSLRDRQPQHF. Here the CDR3 DNA reads TGTGCCAGCAGTCTCCGCGACAGGCAGCCCCAGCATTTT.

V gene TRBV5-4 combines with J gene TRBJ2-4; D is unclear. The CDR3 extends over 16 amino acids. Trimming shortened V by 3 bases and J by 0 bases, and 13 bases separated the two germline ends. Germline V lookup: CDR1 SGHNT, CDR2 YYREEE (reference sequence). The CDR3, as DNA: TGTGCCAGCAGCTCCCCTCACGGTCTAGCCAAAAACATTCAGTACTTC. Translation: CASSSPHGLAKNIQYF.

The V call is TRBV7-2, the J call TRBJ2-2, with D possibly TRBD2 on 7 matching bases. Germline loops: CDR1 SGHTA, CDR2 FQGNSA. CDR3 size: 18 residues. The V end was cut by 3 bases, the J end by 1 base, with 18 bases between. CDR3 region: CASSFARSGTRNTGELFF. For the CDR3, the DNA is TGTGCCAGCAGCTTCGCAAGGAGCGGGACAAGGAACACCGGGGAGCTGTTTTTT.

The chain couples TRBV10-2 to TRBJ2-7; 7 nucleotides line up with TRBD1. CDR3 length: 14 residues. From germline, CDR1 is WSHSY and CDR2 SAAADI. V shed 9 bases, J shed 0 bases, and the junction held 8 bases outside the gene matches. The CDR3 loop is CASSDRPGSYEQYF. In nucleotides, the CDR3 is TGCGCCAGTTCGGACAGGCCGGGCTCCTACGAGCAGTACTTC.

This chain uses TRBV27 with TRBJ1-3, with 11 bases fitting TRBD1. CDR1 MNHEY and CDR2 SMNVEV come from the germline V gene (reference sequence). CDR3 length: 18 amino acids. Germline trimming cut 0 bases from V and 3 bases from J; bases unmatched to any gene: 7. The CDR3 bases are TGTGCCAGCAGTTTATCCGGACAGGGGGCCTTCTATGGAAACACCATATATTTT. Encoded protein: CASSLSGQGAFYGNTIYF.

In this sample, this clone turned up once. This chain links TRBV10-3 with TRBJ1-5; no clear D gene. This CDR3 comprises 16 residues. V lost 0 bases and J lost 6, with 15 bases in between. Germline CDR1 reads ENHRY; CDR2 reads SYGVKD. The CDR3 region is CAISESIHQVSQPQHF. In DNA, the CDR3 is TGTGCCATCAGTGAGTCGATACACCAGGTTAGTCAGCCCCAGCATTTT.

The chain links TRBV13 to TRBJ1-2; 9 bases line up with TRBD1. Germline trimming cut 1 base from V and 4 bases from J; bases unmatched to any gene: 10. CDR1 PRHDT and CDR2 FYEKMQ come from the germline V gene (reference sequence). The CDR3 extends over 17 amino acids. The CDR3 DNA reads TGTGCCAGCAGCTTAGCCTACAGGGGGCAATGGGGCTATGGCTACACCTTC. It codes for CASSLAYRGQWGYGYTF.

The CDR3 reads CASSPQGQGARGVNQPQHF. The CDR3 bases are TGTGCCAGTAGTCCGCAGGGACAGGGGGCGCGAGGAGTAAATCAGCCCCAGCATTTT. The rearrangement joins TRBV19 to TRBJ1-5, with 12 positions matching TRBD1. The CDR3 length is 19 residues. Per the germline V gene, CDR1 is LNHDA and CDR2 is SQIVND (reference sequence). With 5 bases clipped from V and 4 bases from J, the junction kept 15 bases outside the gene matches.

The chain employs TRBV7-9 and TRBJ1-1, with 9 bases lining up with TRBD1. Germline values: CDR1 SEHNR, CDR2 FQNEAQ (reference sequence). Trimming removed 1 base from V and 11 bases from J; junction bases left unmatched: 11. This CDR3 region has 15 residues. The CDR3 region has the DNA TGTGCCAGCAGCTTAGGTCCACAGGGGGCGGATATGGCTTTCTTT. The encoded protein is CASSLGPQGADMAFF.

The chain joins TRBV5-6 to TRBJ2-7; maybe TRBD1 (7 bases). Trimming took 1 base from V and 4 from J, leaving 9 bases between them. This CDR3 has 13 residues. Germline CDR1 SGHDT, CDR2 YYEEEE. CDR3 sequence (DNA): TGTGCCAGCAGCTTGCCAGGGGGGTACGAGCAGTACTTC. Protein sequence: CASSLPGGYEQYF. Supplemented by reference TRBV5-6 and TRBJ2-7, the full variable domain reads DAGVTQSPTHLIKTRGQQVTLRCSPKSGHDTVSWYQQALGQGPQFIFQYYEEEERQRGNFPDRFSGHQFPNYSSELNVNALLLGDSALYLCASSLPGGYEQYFGPGTRLTVT.

The chain uses TRBV11-2 and TRBJ2-1; 8 bases match TRBD2. CDR3 length: 15 residues. V was clipped by 2 bases and J by 5 bases; unmatched bases: 5. Germline V gene sequence: CDR1 SGHAT, CDR2 FQNNGV. The CDR3 loop is CASSLQAGENNEQFF. CDR3 nucleotide sequence: TGTGCCAGCAGCTTACAAGCGGGAGAGAACAATGAGCAGTTCTTC.

The chain has TRBV28 and TRBJ2-1, with 15 bases matching TRBD2. V shed 7 bases, J shed 9 bases, and the junction held 19 bases outside the gene matches. The CDR3 has 19 residues. The germline CDR1 and CDR2 sequences are MDHEN and SYDVKM. The CDR3 DNA reads TGTGCCAGCACCGAGTGGACTAGCGGGAGGGCCAATCGGGGGGGTGAGCAGTTCTTC. This translates into CASTEWTSGRANRGGEQFF.

The J gene is TRBJ1-3, the V gene TRBV21-1; the tabulated D call, TRBD1, remains unverified against the DNA. TRBV21-1 is a listed pseudogene. There are 15 residues in the CDR3. The CDR3 reads CASSSRHNSGNTIYF. For the CDR3, the DNA is TGTGCCAGCAGCTCAAGACACAACTCTGGAAACACCATATATTTT.